This TCR beta chain was sequenced during a study of blood T cells in healthy people across ages (dated by TCRdb to 2014 to 2015). As for the study more broadly: In model experiments, template switching captured about one uniquely barcoded TCR beta cDNA molecule for every two T cells. Using deep sequencing normalized with unique cDNA molecular identifiers, the study measured how TCR beta repertoire diversity changes with age. Two additional independent replicas of 1 million unique cDNA reads from the same blood draw were analyzed for two donors (one aged 18 to 30 and one aged 80 or older). To avoid experimental bias, donors of different ages were spread randomly across the sequencing lanes. Donors were grouped into four age groups: young (average roughly 17 years), middle-aged (around 39), aged (around 60) and long-lived (around 82).

The donors were roughly 39 Caucasian individuals from Russia, aged roughly 6 to 100 years, who were systemically healthy. Ten milliliters of peripheral blood were drawn from each donor into EDTA-treated Vacutainer tubes. PBMCs were isolated by Ficoll-Paque density-gradient centrifugation, with at least 7 million obtained per sample. Trizol reagent was used to extract total RNA from PBMCs, with at least 6 micrograms per sample. For every donor, an aliquot of PBMCs went through flow cytometry to measure the percentages of naive CD45RAhigh/CD27high T cells. Study-level results and caveats: As age increased, observed TCR beta diversity per million T cells dropped in a roughly linear way, and a significant reduction was already evident by age about 40. Conclusive comparison of naive and antigen-experienced compartments was prevented by the profiling of bulk unsorted PBMCs. The long-lived group showed more naive CD4+ T cells, fewer expanded clones and increased TCR diversity than the aged group, suggesting age selection. The CMV infection status of donors was not known, potentially confounding age-related changes in expanded clonotypes. The percentage of naive T cells measured by flow cytometry correlated strongly with observed TCR beta diversity. Total diversity estimates from one million sequenced T cells were considered lower bounds and underestimates.

Libraries came from 5' RACE. This sample was sequenced with an Illumina HiSeq 2500. A second roughly 6 to 12 cycle PCR used a sample-barcoded 5' primer and a J-beta primer mix. Each TCR beta cDNA molecule received a unique molecular identifier from a template-switch 5' adaptor carrying 12 random nucleotides. Each sample yielded at least 2.5 million CDR3-containing paired-end reads. The Mint cDNA synthesis kit, primed by a TRBC-specific oligonucleotide, was used to synthesize first-strand cDNA from all RNA. All cDNA was treated with uracil-DNA glycosylase and then went through a first 18-cycle PCR with the universal primers M1SS and BC2_uni_R. As for how the authors treated the data: Each sample was normalized by randomly selecting 1 million high-quality reads, each carrying a distinct molecular identifier. Instead of being binned into consensus sequences, reads that shared molecular identifiers were thrown out. MiTCR, with a Q25 quality threshold and the strictest error-elimination algorithm, was used for CDR3 identification, clonotype clustering and error correction. A nonparametric unseen species model with Euler transformation was used to estimate lower-bound total TCR beta diversity. TCRdb reanalyzed the raw reads on its own, using fastp at Q25 for trimming and MiXCR for clone calling, and kept in-frame beta chains. Here each entry gathers all rows of one CDR3 protein and keeps the most common genes and DNA. What appears here as the V and J calls and clone size reflects TCRdb's work, not the paper's. Within this sample are over 1,500,000 distinct CDR3 sequences, with 49% of them counted one time only. The top ten clonotypes cover 2.1% of the sample.

Inclusive of the bounding cysteine and phenylalanine, the CDR3 is 13 residues long. Of the read, only the CDR3 DNA is kept; its 39 bases are in frame from base 1. V is pared back by 6 bases and J by 1 base, with 7 bases lying between the germline termini. The germline V gene gives CDR1 as SGHRS and CDR2 as YFSETQ. As concerns this clonotype: Its antigen has not been determined. Base qualities were left out, and no much larger clone turns up one base away.

This clonotype originated in a woman aged 40 to 50 in good health. The chain is made from TRBV5-1 and TRBJ2-2; a confident D gene designation cannot be given. Sequenced material: blood. The CDR3 in this case is CASIEMNTGELFF. Here is the DNA: TGCGCCAGCATAGAGATGAACACCGGGGAGCTGTTTTTT.